This record looks at one T cell receptor (beta chain) sequence and its context. What it recognizes is unknown. Primers included in the PCR were 60 Vbeta and 13 Jbeta primers. TCRdb's copy holds only in-frame clones and misses some; the assay was immunoSEQ multiplex PCR. The sample consists of tens of thousands of clones, roughly 74% of them appearing once. This sample was taken from a study of cytomegalovirus exposure and HLA in healthy donors. The study's findings and limits: The classifier reportedly diagnosed cytomegalovirus status with high sensitivity and specificity. V segments that were indistinguishable, TRBV6-2 and TRBV6-3 among them, were omitted from analysis. The authors later linked a missense DCLRE1C variant to TCR beta V- and J-gene trimming. In a later analysis, several top co-occurrence clusters appeared linked to parvovirus B19, influenza, CMV and Epstein-Barr virus.

Germline assignment: CDR1 SGHDN and CDR2 FVKESK. The CDR3 covers 14 residues. Trimming removed 0 bases from V and 0 bases from J, with 5 bases in between. This chain joins TRBV14 and TRBJ1-1; D remains ambiguous. Specimen: PBMCs. The receptor's source is a man aged 18 to 29 in good health and CMV-seropositive. CDR3 protein: CASSQDHMNTEAFF. In DNA form, the CDR3 reads TGTGCCAGCAGCCAAGACCACATGAACACTGAAGCTTTCTTT.